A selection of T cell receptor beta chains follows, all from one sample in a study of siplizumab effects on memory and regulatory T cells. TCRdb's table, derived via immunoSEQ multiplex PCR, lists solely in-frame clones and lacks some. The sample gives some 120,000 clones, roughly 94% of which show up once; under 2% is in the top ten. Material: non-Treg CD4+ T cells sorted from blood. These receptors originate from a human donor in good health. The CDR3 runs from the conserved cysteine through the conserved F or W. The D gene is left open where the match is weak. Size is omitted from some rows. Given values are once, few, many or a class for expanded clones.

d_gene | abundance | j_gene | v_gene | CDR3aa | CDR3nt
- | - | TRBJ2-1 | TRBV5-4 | CASSMGGTDNEQFF | TGTGCCAGCAGCATGGGGGGGACAGACAATGAGCAGTTCTTC
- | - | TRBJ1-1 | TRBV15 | CATSRDGRDTEAFF | TGTGCCACCAGCAGAGATGGTAGGGACACTGAAGCTTTCTTT
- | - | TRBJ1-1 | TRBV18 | CASSPPQPGNTEAFF | TGTGCCAGCTCACCACCGCAACCGGGGAACACTGAAGCTTTCTTT
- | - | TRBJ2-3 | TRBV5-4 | CASSRGTDTQYF | TGTGCCAGCAGCCGTGGCACAGATACGCAGTATTTT
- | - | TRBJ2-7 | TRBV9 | CASSASGTPIYEQYF | TGTGCCAGCAGCGCCTCGGGGACACCGATATACGAGCAGTACTTC
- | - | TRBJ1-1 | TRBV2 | CASSDTRYTEAFF | TGTGCCAGCAGTGACACAAGGTACACTGAAGCTTTCTTT
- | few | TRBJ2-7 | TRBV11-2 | CASRSAYEQYF | TGTGCCAGCAGGTCAGCCTACGAGCAGTACTTC
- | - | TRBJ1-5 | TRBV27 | CASSMPGQPQHF | TGTGCCAGCAGTATGCCCGGTCAGCCCCAGCATTTT
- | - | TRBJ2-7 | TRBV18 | CASSPQLDNEQYF | TGTGCCAGCTCACCCCAATTAGACAACGAGCAGTACTTC
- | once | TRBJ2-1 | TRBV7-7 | CASSLEGDNEQFF | TGTGCCAGCAGCTTAGAGGGTGACAATGAGCAGTTCTTC
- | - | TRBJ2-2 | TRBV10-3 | CAISVRDSGELFF | TGTGCCATCAGTGTACGGGACTCCGGGGAGCTGTTTTTT
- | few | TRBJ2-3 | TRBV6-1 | CAGSGDSTDTQYF | TGTGCCGGATCAGGGGATTCCACAGATACGCAGTATTTT
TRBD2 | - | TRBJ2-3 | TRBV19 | CASSVLAGAGTTKYF | TGTGCCAGTAGTGTACTAGCGGGGGCCGGAACGACTAAGTATTTT
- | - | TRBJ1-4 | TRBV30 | CAWSVRGDPRRKLFF | TGTGCCTGGAGTGTACGGGGGGATCCCCGAAGAAAACTGTTTTTT
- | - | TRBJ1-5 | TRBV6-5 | CASSGGDRNQPQHF | TGTGCCAGCAGCGGGGGGGACCGTAATCAGCCCCAGCATTTT
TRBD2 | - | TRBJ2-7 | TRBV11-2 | CASSLVSGSTYEQYF | TGTGCCAGCAGCTTAGTGAGCGGGAGCACCTACGAGCAGTACTTC
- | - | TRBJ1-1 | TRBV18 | CASSLTANTEAFF | TGTGCCAGCTCTCTCACAGCGAACACTGAAGCTTTCTTT
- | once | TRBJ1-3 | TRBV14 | CASSPNGGGNTIYF | TGTGCCAGCAGCCCGAACGGGGGAGGAAACACCATATATTTT
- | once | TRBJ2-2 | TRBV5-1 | CASSLSSGYTGELFF | TGCGCCAGCAGCTTGTCGAGCGGGTACACCGGGGAGCTGTTTTTT
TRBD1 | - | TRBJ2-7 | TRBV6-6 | CASSYDRGYEQYF | TGTGCCAGCAGTTATGACAGGGGATACGAGCAGTACTTC
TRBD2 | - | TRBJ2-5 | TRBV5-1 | CASSLGTSGIQETQYF | TGCGCCAGCAGCTTAGGGACTAGCGGGATCCAAGAGACCCAGTACTTC
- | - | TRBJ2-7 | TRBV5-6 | CASSLGQEGKQYF | TGTGCCAGCAGCTTGGGGCAAGAGGGAAAGCAGTACTTC
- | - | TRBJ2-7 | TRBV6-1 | CASSASGPYEQYF | TGTGCCAGCAGTGCTTCAGGTCCCTACGAGCAGTACTTC
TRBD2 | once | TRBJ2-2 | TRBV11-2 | CASTPVRERAGELFF | TGTGCCAGCACCCCCGTGCGGGAGAGGGCCGGGGAGCTGTTTTTT
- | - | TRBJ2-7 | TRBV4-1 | CASSLILRGGRIDEQYF | TGCGCCAGCAGCCTCATATTGAGGGGGGGGAGAATCGACGAGCAGTACTTC
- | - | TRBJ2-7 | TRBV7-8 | CASSLARGDEQYF | TGTGCCAGCAGCTTAGCGCGCGGTGACGAGCAGTACTTC
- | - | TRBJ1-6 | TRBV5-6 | CASSLGTAENSPLHF | TGTGCCAGCAGCTTGGGGACAGCCGAAAATTCACCCCTCCACTTT
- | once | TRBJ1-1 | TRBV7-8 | CASSFTENTEAFF | TGTGCCAGCAGCTTTACAGAGAACACTGAAGCTTTCTTT
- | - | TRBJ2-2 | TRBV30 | CAWSNSGAGELFF | TGTGCCTGGAGCAACTCAGGGGCCGGGGAGCTGTTTTTT
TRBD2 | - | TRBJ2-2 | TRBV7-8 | CASSSGLAATYTGELFF | TGTGCCAGCAGCTCGGGACTAGCGGCAACATACACCGGGGAGCTGTTTTTT
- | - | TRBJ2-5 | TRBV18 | CASSPDNQETQYF | TGTGCCAGCTCACCCGACAACCAAGAGACCCAGTACTTC
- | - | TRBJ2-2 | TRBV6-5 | CASSYSTGVHTGELFF | TGTGCCAGCAGTTACTCGACAGGAGTTCACACCGGGGAGCTGTTTTTT
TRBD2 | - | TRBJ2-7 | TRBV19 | CASSMPGLAGLYEQYF | TGTGCCAGTAGTATGCCCGGACTAGCGGGGCTCTACGAGCAGTACTTC
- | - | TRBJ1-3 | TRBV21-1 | CASSLGGPSGNTIYF | TGTGCCAGCAGCCTAGGGGGCCCTTCTGGAAACACCATATATTTT
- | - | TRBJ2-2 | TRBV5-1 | CASSHGRTTGELFF | TGCGCCAGCAGCCACGGACGTACCACCGGGGAGCTGTTTTTT
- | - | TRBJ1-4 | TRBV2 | CASRAGKLFF | TGTGCCAGCAGAGCGGGAAAACTGTTTTTT
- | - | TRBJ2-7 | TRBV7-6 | CASSPSAYEQYF | TGTGCCAGCAGCCCCAGTGCCTACGAGCAGTACTTC
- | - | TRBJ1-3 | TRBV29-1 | CSVTRGSGENTIYF | TGCAGCGTTACACGGGGTTCGGGAGAAAACACCATATATTTT
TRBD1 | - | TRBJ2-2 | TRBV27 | CASRNRGRVPGELFF | TGTGCCAGCAGAAACAGGGGGCGCGTCCCCGGGGAGCTGTTTTTT
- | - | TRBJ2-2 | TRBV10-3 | CAIRKQANTGELFF | TGTGCCATCAGAAAACAGGCGAACACCGGGGAGCTGTTTTTT
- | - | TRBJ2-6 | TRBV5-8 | CASSLAGDSGANVLTF | TGTGCCAGCAGCTTGGCCGGTGACTCTGGGGCCAACGTCCTGACTTTC
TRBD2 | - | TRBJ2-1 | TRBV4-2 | CASSQPPGRTSGTSGRLLF | TGTGCCAGCAGCCAACCTCCGGGACGTACGTCCGGGACTAGCGGGAGGTTACTCTTC
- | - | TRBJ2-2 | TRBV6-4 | CASSDWIDGELFF | TGTGCCAGCAGTGACTGGATCGACGGGGAGCTGTTTTTT
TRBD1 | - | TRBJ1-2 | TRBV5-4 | CASSLGQGPPNYGYTF | TGTGCCAGCAGCTTGGGACAGGGGCCCCCCAACTATGGCTACACCTTC
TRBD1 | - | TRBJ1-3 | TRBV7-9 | CAAPEGGLSANTIYF | TGTGCCGCACCAGAAGGGGGCCTCTCTGCCAACACCATATATTTT
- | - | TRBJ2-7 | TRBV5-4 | CASSPGTSGGNEQYF | TGTGCCAGCAGCCCCGGGACCTCGGGCGGGAACGAGCAGTACTTC
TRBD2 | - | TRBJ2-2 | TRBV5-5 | CASSSRLAGTGELFF | TGTGCCAGCAGCTCACGACTAGCGGGGACCGGGGAGCTGTTTTTT
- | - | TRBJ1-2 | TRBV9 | CASSVGGADYGYTF | TGTGCCAGCAGCGTAGGAGGGGCCGACTATGGCTACACCTTC
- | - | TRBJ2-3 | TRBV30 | CAWSRDSTDTQYF | TGTGCCTGGAGTCGGGATAGCACAGATACGCAGTATTTT
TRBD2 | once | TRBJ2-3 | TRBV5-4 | CASSFPGGGGSTDTQYF | TGTGCCAGCAGCTTCCCCGGGGGGGGCGGCAGCACAGATACGCAGTATTTT
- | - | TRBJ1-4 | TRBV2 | CASRGGRVEKLFF | TGTGCCAGCAGGGGCGGTAGGGTTGAAAAACTGTTTTTT
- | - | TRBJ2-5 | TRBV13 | CASSSLDGINGETQYF | TGTGCCAGCAGCTCCCTTGACGGGATTAACGGTGAGACCCAGTACTTC
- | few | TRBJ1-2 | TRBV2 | CASSDQGTGYTF | TGTGCCAGCAGTGATCAGGGAACCGGCTACACCTTC
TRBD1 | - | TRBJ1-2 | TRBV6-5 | CASSYAFGTGRRGYTF | TGTGCCAGCAGTTACGCGTTCGGGACAGGGAGGAGGGGCTACACCTTC